This T cell receptor beta chain is drawn from a study of blood T cells in healthy people across ages. General study findings and limits: A strong correlation between TCR beta diversity and naive T cell percentage was seen. Unsorted PBMC input precluded a conclusive naive versus antigen-experienced comparison. Naive CD4+ cell counts and diversity both ran higher in long-lived than in aged donors.

The CDR3 is 15 residues long. CDR1 and CDR2 from the germline V gene are MNHNS and SASEGT. Trimming at V came to 2 bases and at J to 3 bases, leaving 6 bases not matched to a gene. The authors ran a second PCR of about 6 to 11 cycles using a sample-barcoded 5' primer and a J-beta primer mix. MiXCR, applied by TCRdb to the 5' RACE reads, yields one record per CDR3 protein. The sample lists under 2 million distinct CDR3 sequences, roughly 32% occurring once. This clonotype turned up a few times. Its antigen is not known. Peripheral blood was drawn, approximately 9.5 milliliters per donor. This TCR was recovered from a woman in her twenties or thirties in good health. The sequenced sample consisted of blood. The rearrangement links TRBV6-1 to TRBJ2-7; TRBD1 aligns across 8 bases. CDR3 DNA: TGTGCCAGCAGTGAATTGGCAGGGGGCGGCTACGAGCAGTACTTC. It codes for CASSELAGGGYEQYF.